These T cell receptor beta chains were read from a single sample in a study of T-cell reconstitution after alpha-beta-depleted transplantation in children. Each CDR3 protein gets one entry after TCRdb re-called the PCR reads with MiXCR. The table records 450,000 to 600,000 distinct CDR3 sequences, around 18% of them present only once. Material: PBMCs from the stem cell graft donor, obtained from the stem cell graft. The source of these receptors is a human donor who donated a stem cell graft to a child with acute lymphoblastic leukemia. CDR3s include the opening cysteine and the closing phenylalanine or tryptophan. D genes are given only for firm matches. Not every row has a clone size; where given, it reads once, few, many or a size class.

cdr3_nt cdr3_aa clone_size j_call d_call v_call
TGTGCCAGCAGTCCGGGACACCAGGTCGGCACTGAAGCTTTCTTT CASSPGHQVGTEAFF few TRBJ1-1 - TRBV12-3/TRBV12-4
TGTGCCAGCAGCCAAGGAAGAGTGGCAGGGAAGAGGACTGAAGCTTTCTTT CASSQGRVAGKRTEAFF - TRBJ1-1 - TRBV3-1
TGCGCCAGCGGAGAACAGGCCTCTGGAAACACCATATATTTT CASGEQASGNTIYF few TRBJ1-3 - TRBV5-1
TGCAGCGACTATACAGGGAACTACAATGAGCAGTTCTTC CSDYTGNYNEQFF - TRBJ2-1 - TRBV29-1
TGTGCCAGCAGTCTATGGGGGGCGAACACTGAAGCTTTCTTT CASSLWGANTEAFF few TRBJ1-1 - TRBV27
TGTGCCAGCAGCTTCGGGACTAGCGCCTTCAATGAGCAGTTCTTC CASSFGTSAFNEQFF - TRBJ2-1 TRBD2 TRBV11-2
TGTGCCAGCAGCGTAGCCCGGGACAGGGGTCGACATGAGCAGTTCTTC CASSVARDRGRHEQFF few TRBJ2-1 TRBD1 TRBV9
TGCAGTTCCCCGGACAGGGGGCGATATGATACGCAGTATTTT CSSPDRGRYDTQYF - TRBJ2-3 TRBD1 TRBV20-1
TGTGCCAGCTCCCGTACGGGGGGGTTTAGCAACGAGCAGTACTTC CASSRTGGFSNEQYF - TRBJ2-7 TRBD2 TRBV18
TGTGCCAGTAGTATCGATGGCAATCAGCCCCAGCATTTT CASSIDGNQPQHF few TRBJ1-5 - TRBV19
TGTGCCAGCAGTAAGACAGGGGAAGGAAACACCATATATTTT CASSKTGEGNTIYF few TRBJ1-3 TRBD1 TRBV6-1
TGTGCCAGCAGCCAGGGGGGTTTGAGCGAGCAGTACTTC CASSQGGLSEQYF few TRBJ2-7 - TRBV4-2
TGTGCCAGCAGTTCCTCGGGACGAAGCTCTGGAAACACCATATATTTT CASSSSGRSSGNTIYF - TRBJ1-3 - TRBV27
TGCGCCAGCAGCTTAGGGGATGTTAACTATGGCGACACCTTC CASSLGDVNYGDTF - TRBJ1-2 - TRBV5-1
TGTGCCAGCAGCTTGGCCCGGGGTCAGGGAGTAAACACCGGGGAGCTGTTTTTT CASSLARGQGVNTGELFF - TRBJ2-2 - TRBV5-5
TGTGCTAGCCGGGCCCTAACCACCGAACTGTTTTTT CASRALTTELFF - TRBJ1-4 - TRBV30
TGTGCCAGCAGCGTAGCCAGCGGGGGGTACGAGCAGTACTTC CASSVASGGYEQYF few TRBJ2-7 TRBD2 TRBV9
TGTGCCAGCAGTCGGAGGGGCTTCTATGAGCAGTTCTTC CASSRRGFYEQFF - TRBJ2-1 - TRBV7-8
TGTGCCAGCAGTTTTGGGCGGGGGGCCCGAGTTCGAGATACGCAGTATTTT CASSFGRGARVRDTQYF - TRBJ2-3 TRBD2 TRBV12-3/TRBV12-4
TGTGCCAGCAGCCAAGATTACCGGGACAGGGATCAAGAGACCCAGTACTTC CASSQDYRDRDQETQYF - TRBJ2-5 TRBD1 TRBV3-1
TGTGCCAGCAGTGATCCCGGTCCCCCGGCAGATGGCTACACCTTC CASSDPGPPADGYTF few TRBJ1-2 - TRBV2
TGTGCCAGCAGTTATAGCGGGGGTGGCCCCTACGAGCAGTACTTC CASSYSGGGPYEQYF few TRBJ2-7 TRBD2 TRBV6-5
TGCAGCGTTGAAGCGGGTGTTAATGAAAAACTGTTTTTT CSVEAGVNEKLFF - TRBJ1-4 - TRBV29-1
TGTGCCAGCAGCTTTCACATGAGATCCGGGACAGCGACAGGCCAGCCCCAGCATTTT CASSFHMRSGTATGQPQHF - TRBJ1-5 TRBD1 TRBV7-6
TGTGCCAGCAGCTTAAGCCCAGGAGGTGGCTACACCTTC CASSLSPGGGYTF few TRBJ1-2 - TRBV7-3
TGCGCCAGCAGCTTCTCCGTGGGGTCCTACGAGCAGTACTTC CASSFSVGSYEQYF - TRBJ2-7 - TRBV5-1
TGCGCCAGCAGCCAACTGACTAGCGGGGTCTACGAGCAGTACTTC CASSQLTSGVYEQYF few TRBJ2-7 TRBD2 TRBV4-1
TGTGCCAGCAGCTTGGACAGGAGTAGCAATCAGCCCCAGCATTTT CASSLDRSSNQPQHF many TRBJ1-5 - TRBV5-6
TGCGCCAGCAGCCCCCCCGGCCGGCAAAACAATGAGCAGTTCTTC CASSPPGRQNNEQFF - TRBJ2-1 - TRBV5-1
TGTGCCAGCAGCCCGGACAGCTCCCCCTTGTACGAGCAGTACTTC CASSPDSSPLYEQYF - TRBJ2-7 - TRBV14
TGTGCCAGCATTTCCGGTGGCTACACCTTC CASISGGYTF - TRBJ1-2 - TRBV2
TGTGCCAGCAGCTTAAGAGGGGCCCCCAATCAGCCCCAGCATTTT CASSLRGAPNQPQHF - TRBJ1-5 - TRBV13
TGTGCCAGCAAGTTTGGGAATTTCGCCGGGGAGCTGTTTTTT CASKFGNFAGELFF few TRBJ2-2 - TRBV5-6
TGTGCCAGCAGCTTAGTCGAGAAAACCGCCACAGATACGCAGTATTTT CASSLVEKTATDTQYF - TRBJ2-3 - TRBV11-1
TGTGCCACCAGCAGAACAGGGGGCCGGTATGAGCAGTACTTC CATSRTGGRYEQYF - TRBJ2-7 TRBD1 TRBV15
TGTGCCAGCAGTTGGTTCCCGGCAAACGAGCAGTACTTC CASSWFPANEQYF - TRBJ2-7 - TRBV27
TGCGCCAGCAGCTTGGGGGGCACTGACACCGGGGAGCTGTTTTTT CASSLGGTDTGELFF - TRBJ2-2 - TRBV5-1
TGCAGCGTTGAGGCTAGCGCAACAGATACGCAGTATTTT CSVEASATDTQYF - TRBJ2-3 - TRBV29-1
TGTGCCAGCAGTTACGTGAATAACTATGGCTACACCTTC CASSYVNNYGYTF - TRBJ1-2 - TRBV6-5
TGTGCCAGCTCACCCCGAGGGTATTCGTCAGGGGACGAGCAGTACTTC CASSPRGYSSGDEQYF - TRBJ2-7 - TRBV18
TGTGCCAGCAGCCTAGGGCAAGGGAAGACCCAGTACTTC CASSLGQGKTQYF - TRBJ2-5 - TRBV11-1
TGCAGTGCTAGTAAGGGGGCCGGGCAGCCCCAGCATTTT CSASKGAGQPQHF many TRBJ1-5 TRBD1 TRBV20-1
TGTGCCAGCAGTGGGCCTTATTTCGGGACTACTAACACCATATATTTT CASSGPYFGTTNTIYF - TRBJ1-3 - TRBV25-1
TGTGCCAGCAGTTTCCCACGCAGACAGGGGGAATCTGGAAACACCATATATTTT CASSFPRRQGESGNTIYF few TRBJ1-3 TRBD1 TRBV12-3/TRBV12-4
TGTGCCAGCAGTTTGAGCTTCCGGGAGGGCCGTGAGCAGTTCTTC CASSLSFREGREQFF few TRBJ2-1 TRBD2 TRBV7-8
TGTGCCAGCAGCCTGTTCTGGAATGAGCAGTTCTTC CASSLFWNEQFF - TRBJ2-1 - TRBV5-5
TGTGCCACCAGTGATCTTTCGGGGACTAGCGGGAGGGCCAATGAGCAGTTCTTC CATSDLSGTSGRANEQFF - TRBJ2-1 TRBD2 TRBV24-1
TGCGCCAGCAGCTTCCTGGAACAGTACACAGATACGCAGTATTTT CASSFLEQYTDTQYF few TRBJ2-3 - TRBV5-1
TGTGCCATGCGGGACTCCAACTCCTACGAGCAGTACTTC CAMRDSNSYEQYF many TRBJ2-7 - TRBV10-3
TGTGCCATCAGTGAGTTGTGGGACTACGAGCAGTACTTC CAISELWDYEQYF - TRBJ2-7 - TRBV10-3
TGTGCCAGCAGTTACTCCTCACTAGCGGGAGAACAAGCAGATACGCAGTATTTT CASSYSSLAGEQADTQYF few TRBJ2-3 TRBD2 TRBV6-2/TRBV6-3
TGCAGTGCTCCGTCGATCTACTCTCAAGACAATGAGCAGTTCTTC CSAPSIYSQDNEQFF few TRBJ2-1 - TRBV20-1
TGTGCCAGCAGTTTTACTCACAGGAACACTGAAGCTTTCTTT CASSFTHRNTEAFF few TRBJ1-1 - TRBV12-3/TRBV12-4
TGCGCCAGCAGCCAAAGGACTAACTATGGCTACACCTTC CASSQRTNYGYTF few TRBJ1-2 - TRBV4-1
TGTGCCAGCAGTGCCCAGACTAGTCCCCGAAGCAATGAGCAGTTCTTC CASSAQTSPRSNEQFF few TRBJ2-1 - TRBV12-3/TRBV12-4